This paragraph covers one TCR beta chain sequence. This entry comes from a study of blood T cell repertoires in COVID-19. Overall study: Collection of acute and convalescent COVID-19 samples took place in the United States, Italy and Spain. The analysed material was cDNA or gDNA that came from T cells, B-cell-depleted T cells, or PBMCs.

CDR1 ENHRY and CDR2 SYGVKD come from the germline V gene. The CDR3 is 13 residues long. V lost 2 bases and J lost 5, with 10 bases in between. Repertoires were generated with immunoSEQ multiplex PCR, while TCRdb's copy carries only in-frame clones and drops some. This repertoire shows 240,000 or so clones, 86% found once; its top ten account for 9% to 15%. The chain uses TRBV10-3 and TRBJ2-7; D possibly corresponds to TRBD1 (5 bases). The TCR comes from a man aged 80 or over with acute or convalescent COVID-19. The sample consisted of peripheral blood. DNA of the CDR3: TGTGCCATCAGTGAGAGGGGTCAGGACGAGCAGTACTTC. Translation gives CAISERGQDEQYF.